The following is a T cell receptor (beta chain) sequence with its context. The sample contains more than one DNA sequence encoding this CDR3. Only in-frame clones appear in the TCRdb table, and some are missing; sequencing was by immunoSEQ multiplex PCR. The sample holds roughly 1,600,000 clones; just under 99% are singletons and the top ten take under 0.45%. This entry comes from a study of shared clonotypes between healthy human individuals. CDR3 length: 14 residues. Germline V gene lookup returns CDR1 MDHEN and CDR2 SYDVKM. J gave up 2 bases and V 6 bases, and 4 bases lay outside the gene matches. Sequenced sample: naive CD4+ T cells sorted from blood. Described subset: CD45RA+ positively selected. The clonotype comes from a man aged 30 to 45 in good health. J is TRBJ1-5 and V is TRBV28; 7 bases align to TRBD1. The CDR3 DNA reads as TGTGCCAGCAGCCGACAGGGAGGCAATCAGCCCCAGCATTTT. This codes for CASSRQGGNQPQHF.